A selection of T cell receptor beta chains follows, all from one sample in a study of blood T cells in healthy people across ages. TCRdb re-analysed the 5' RACE reads in MiXCR, keeping a single row per CDR3 protein. This sample has 700,000 to 950,000 distinct CDR3 sequences; around 40% occur once, and the top ten carry approximately 22%. The sequenced sample was blood. Receptor source: a woman aged 55-70 years in good health. The CDR3 runs from the conserved cysteine through the conserved F or W. Each record gives: D gene, J gene, V gene, clone size, CDR3 protein, CDR3 DNA. A D gene is named only where the DNA matches it firmly. The size of a clone is reported for some rows only, either as once, few or many, or as a class for expanded clones.

TRBD1 | TRBJ1-6 | TRBV18 | many | CASSSSDRVANSPLHF | TGTGCCAGCTCATCCTCGGACAGGGTTGCAAATTCACCCCTCCACTTT
- | TRBJ1-6 | TRBV27 | - | CASSFSQGYNSPLHF | TGTGCCAGCAGTTTCTCACAGGGATATAATTCACCCCTCCACTTT
- | TRBJ2-2 | TRBV12-3/TRBV12-4 | - | CASSNQGGWTGELFF | TGTGCCAGCAGTAACCAGGGGGGTTGGACCGGGGAGCTGTTTTTT
TRBD1 | TRBJ1-5 | TRBV20-1 | - | CSARGQGGNPQHF | TGCAGTGCTAGAGGCCAGGGGGGAAATCCCCAGCATTTT
TRBD1 | TRBJ2-1 | TRBV30 | - | CAWSRDSEQFF | TGTGCCTGGAGCAGGGACAGCGAGCAGTTCTTC
- | TRBJ1-2 | TRBV4-2 | - | CASSQVEGNGYTF | TGTGCCAGCAGCCAAGTAGAGGGTAATGGCTACACCTTC
- | TRBJ2-5 | TRBV2 | - | CASNPEPVQETQYF | TGTGCCAGCAACCCAGAGCCAGTCCAAGAGACCCAGTACTTC
- | TRBJ1-5 | TRBV27 | - | CASSLFSGPDQPQHF | TGTGCCAGCAGTTTATTTTCCGGGCCTGATCAGCCCCAGCATTTT
- | TRBJ1-2 | TRBV29-1 | - | CSGGPGWGYTF | TGCAGCGGTGGACCAGGGTGGGGCTACACCTTC
- | TRBJ1-2 | TRBV30 | few | CAWSARTPYGANYGYTF | TGTGCCTGGAGTGCCCGGACACCCTATGGGGCTAACTATGGCTACACCTTC
TRBD1 | TRBJ2-3 | TRBV24-1 | - | CATRTGGNTDTQYF | TGTGCCACCCGGACAGGGGGTAACACAGATACGCAGTATTTT
TRBD1 | TRBJ1-2 | TRBV7-8 | few | CASSTGGVNYGYTF | TGTGCCAGCAGCACAGGGGGTGTGAACTATGGCTACACCTTC
TRBD1 | TRBJ1-1 | TRBV9 | - | CASSVAGGTDTEAFF | TGTGCCAGCAGCGTAGCTGGAGGGACAGACACTGAAGCTTTCTTT
TRBD2 | TRBJ2-1 | TRBV5-6 | few | CASRPTSGEGGEQFF | TGTGCCAGCAGACCGACTAGCGGGGAGGGGGGTGAGCAGTTCTTC
- | TRBJ2-1 | TRBV7-6 | - | CASSPARMDEQFF | TGTGCCAGCAGCCCCGCGAGGATGGATGAGCAGTTCTTC
- | TRBJ2-1 | TRBV30 | - | CAWEPGLQFF | TGTGCCTGGGAACCGGGACTGCAGTTCTTC
TRBD1 | TRBJ1-2 | TRBV27 | few | CASGPGGRSGYTF | TGTGCCAGCGGGCCAGGGGGAAGGAGTGGCTACACCTTC
- | TRBJ1-2 | TRBV2 | few | CASSEGSTFLLGGYTF | TGTGCCAGCAGTGAAGGCAGCACATTCCTCTTGGGTGGCTACACCTTC
TRBD2 | TRBJ2-3 | TRBV4-2 | few | CASSQELAGWDTQYF | TGTGCCAGCAGCCAAGAACTAGCGGGATGGGATACGCAGTATTTT
- | TRBJ2-1 | TRBV21-1 | - | CASSKGASGGSPFTNEQFF | TGTGCCAGCAGCAAAGGGGCTAGCGGGGGGTCCCCGTTTACCAATGAGCAGTTCTTC
- | TRBJ1-4 | TRBV7-2 | - | CASSLGPDRTNEKLFF | TGTGCCAGCAGCTTAGGTCCAGACAGGACTAATGAAAAACTGTTTTTT
- | TRBJ2-7 | TRBV7-2 | few | CASSLGSAGEAYEQYF | TGTGCCAGCAGCTTAGGGTCAGCAGGGGAGGCCTACGAGCAGTACTTC
TRBD2 | TRBJ2-7 | TRBV25-1 | - | CASSTSSGAYEQYF | TGTGCCAGCAGTACCTCTAGCGGGGCCTACGAGCAGTACTTC